The 5 T cell receptor beta chains below come from one sample, sequenced in a study of T cells in women clearing cervical HPV infection. Sequenced by immunoSEQ multiplex PCR; TCRdb stores in-frame clones only, minus some. Recorded for this sample: around 35,000 clones. Sequenced material: blood buffy coat. The source is a woman between 18 and 69 years old with a cervical HPV16 infection that either progressed to CIN3+ or cleared (not recorded which).

The CDR3: CASRLTGTGELFF. The part of the CDR3 DNA that was read is TGTGCCAGCCGCCTCACAGGCACCGGGGAG. The chain has TRBV11-1 and TRBJ2-2; D is possibly TRBD1 (5 bases). The CDR3 extends 3 residues past the end of the read, so its final part is completed from the germline J gene. This CDR3 is 13 amino acids long. Between the trimmed V and J ends, which lost 8 bases and 4 bases, there was a span of 11 bases. Germline loops: CDR1 SGHAT, CDR2 FQDESV (reference sequence).

Regarding this clone: An end of the junction does not agree with germline; a read error may underlie this. The CDR3 end falls 3 residues outside the read, so it is completed with the germline J gene. The same CDR3 is also encoded by other DNA sequences in this sample. The chain is built from TRBV7-6 and TRBJ1-3; possible D gene TRBD1, 5 bases. Germline V gene lookup returns CDR1 SGHVS and CDR2 FNYEAQ. CDR3 size: 15 residues. The CDR3 DNA, read in part, is TGTGCCAGCAGCCTTCATGGGGACTCTGGAAACACA. It codes for CASSLHGDSGNT. The whole CDR3 region reads CASSLHGDSGNTIYF.

Comments on this clone: The read is 3 residues too short to cover the CDR3 end, so that end is filled in from the germline J gene. The rearrangement links TRBV12-3 or TRBV12-4 to TRBJ2-7; the D gene is possibly TRBD2 (5 bases). V gave up 8 bases and J gave up 6 bases, with 11 bases separating them. CDR3 length: 11 amino acids. The CDR3 bases that were read are TGTGCCAGCTCGGGGTTGATCGAG. Translating it yields CASSGLIE. The CDR3 as a whole reads CASSGLIEQYF.

As concerns this clone: Read coverage stops 3 residues before the CDR3 terminus; the germline J gene supplies the remainder. The V and J genes are TRBV2 and TRBJ1-5; 12 bases are shared with TRBD1. Germline CDR1 SNHLY, CDR2 FYNNEI. This CDR3 has 16 residues. Losses at the gene ends were 6 bases for V and 5 bases for J; bases not matched to a gene: 8. CDR3 region: CASRAPGQGADQPQHF. The DNA read from the CDR3 is TGTGCCAGCAGAGCACCGGGACAGGGGGCCGATCAGCCC.

As regards this clone: The CDR3 end lies 3 residues beyond the end of the read and is filled in from the germline J gene. The gene calls are TRBV5-6 and TRBJ2-7, with D possibly TRBD1 on 5 matching bases. V lost 0 bases and J 5 bases, leaving 9 bases between the germline ends. CDR1 is SGHDT, CDR2 YYEEEE, per germline. CDR3 length: 13 amino acids. CDR3: CASSLGQLHEQYF. CDR3 bases read: TGTGCCAGCAGCTTGGGACAGCTCCACGAG. The full variable domain, completed using reference TRBV5-6 and TRBJ2-7, is DAGVTQSPTHLIKTRGQQVTLRCSPKSGHDTVSWYQQALGQGPQFIFQYYEEEERQRGNFPDRFSGHQFPNYSSELNVNALLLGDSALYLCASSLGQLHEQYFGPGTRLTVT.